The present entry profiles one T cell receptor beta chain with its context. The sample originates from a study of blood T cell repertoires in COVID-19. On the study more broadly: Acute-phase and convalescent COVID-19 samples originated in the United States, Italy and Spain. In each case, the material was cDNA or gDNA derived from T cells, B-cell-depleted T cells, or PBMCs.

Authors' data handling: How many nucleated cells were present was estimated from reference gene primer amplification. Using immunoSEQ multiplex PCR, the repertoire was profiled, and TCRdb retains in-frame clones only, with some absent. D and trimming come from the DNA, and the V and J calls and clone size come from that table. The sample holds about 380,000 clones, roughly 90% seen once. The CDR3 runs to 11 residues. Germline CDR1 and CDR2: MNHNS and SASEGT. Trimming pared 3 bases from V and 11 bases from J, leaving 10 bases between. Sequencing was carried out using peripheral blood. The source is a man aged 40-49 years with acute or convalescent COVID-19. The rearrangement joins TRBV6-1 to TRBJ1-1, with D maybe TRBD1 (6 bases). The CDR3 DNA is TGTGCCAGCAGTGAGAGGGGGGGGGCTTTCTTT. Its protein is CASSERGGAFF.